The entry below gives a single T cell receptor beta chain sequence along with its context. Its binding antigen is unknown. Per-nucleotide qualities are absent, and no much larger clonotype sits a single base away. The library relied on RT-PCR. The reads were generated on an Illumina HiSeq 2500. TCRdb trimmed the raw reads at Q25, called clones with MiXCR and kept productive beta chains. One record per CDR3 amino acid sequence lists the most common genes and DNA. This sample is represented by 530,000 or so distinct CDR3 sequences; roughly 25% of them were singletons. Clones ranked in the top ten supply around 1.8% of the sample. The sample originates from a study of response to subunit inactivated influenza vaccine (dated by TCRdb to 2016 to 2018). The study in broad terms: The study used deep quantitative T cell receptor repertoire profiling to track responses to a trivalent subunit inactivated influenza vaccine.

Cut back by 4 bases and 0 bases, the V and J ends lie 7 bases apart. From its cysteine to its phenylalanine, the CDR3 spans 14 amino acids. Left in the record is the CDR3 DNA by itself, 42 bases read in frame from the first base. What the research found in general, with its limitations: The authors proposed that each seasonal influenza vaccination may bring in only a limited number of new T cells.

The chain employs TRBV12-3 or TRBV12-4 and TRBJ1-3, with the D gene call left open. The source material was CD4+ T cells sorted from PBMCs, sampled roughly 5 days after vaccination. The clonotype comes from a man aged 45 to 65 who received an inactivated influenza vaccine. Donor details come from another sample of the same person, matched by shared clones. The CDR3 protein is CASSSTNSGNTIYF. The DNA sequence is given as TGTGCCAGCAGTTCGACGAACTCTGGAAACACCATATATTTT.